This section outlines one T cell receptor beta chain sequence together with its context. The antigen it recognizes is unknown. No much larger clone is present one base from it, and per-base qualities are unavailable. At one collaborating source in Seattle, patients were enrolled during active infection and were followed longitudinally through the course of disease. Each collaborating institution followed its own protocols to collect whole blood in K2EDTA tubes. For TCRbeta analysis, collaborators shipped samples in one of three forms: frozen whole blood, isolated PBMCs, or DNA extracted from either of those sample types. This sample is drawn from a study of blood T cell repertoires in COVID-19 (dated by TCRdb to the early 2020s). About the investigation overall: Collaborator samples came from the United States, Italy and Spain and covered acute and convalescent phases of COVID-19. Deeply sampled blood TCRbeta repertoires from subjects exposed to, actively infected with, or recovered from COVID-19 were included in the dataset. A freely available public database, intended as a resource for researchers studying the immune response to SARS-CoV-2, is where the repertoires were released. The samples were drawn from two sources: the first 160 participants of the ongoing ImmuneRACE study, and over 950 subjects contributed by 6 global collaborators. Where HLA class I and class II types were available, the types were taken from metadata supplied by the sample provider, not from assay-based typing. The prospective study material was composed of cDNA or gDNA derived from T cells, B-cell-depleted T cells, or PBMCs. The sample metadata nearly always contained a de-identified subject ID, COVID-19 status, age in years and sex.

TCRbeta CDR3 regions were amplified from genomic DNA using the immunoSEQ Assay, a bias-controlled multiplex PCR. In the authors' own workflow: Nucleated cell counts per sample were estimated from amplification of reference gene primers within the assay. To quantify the absolute abundance of each unique TCRbeta CDR3 rearrangement, sequence reads were collapsed and filtered. For each sample, productive Simpson clonality was calculated as the square root of Simpson's diversity index over productive rearrangements. TCRdb provides this immuneACCESS table in a form limited to in-frame rearrangements. Some clones are lacking; in checked studies, under half of them reflect an unresolved V gene, and why the rest are absent is not known. That table is the source of V, J and clone size, and D and trimming were worked out from the DNA. The sample records approximately 70,000 clones, around 90% of which are singletons. Around 3.6% of the sample lies in the top ten.

From the germline V gene, CDR1 is SGHVS and CDR2 is FNYEAQ. V loses 5 bases of germline sequence and J loses 1 base, and the interval between the two ends is 12 bases. The CDR3 starts with the cysteine, ends with the phenylalanine, and has 14 residues. Only CDR3 DNA remains: 42 bases, in frame from the first base. Overall results and qualifications from the work: The quantity of clinical and demographic metadata differed by source and by participant and was supplied without curation.

The chain employs TRBV7-6 and TRBJ2-7, with TRBD1 as a weak D call on 6 bases. The TCR originated in a woman between 50 and 59 years old with COVID-19, enrolled during active disease. The sample was peripheral blood. The CDR3 protein sequence reads: CASSPGVGSYEQYF. The DNA reads as follows: TGTGCCAGCAGCCCAGGGGTGGGGTCCTACGAGCAGTACTTC.